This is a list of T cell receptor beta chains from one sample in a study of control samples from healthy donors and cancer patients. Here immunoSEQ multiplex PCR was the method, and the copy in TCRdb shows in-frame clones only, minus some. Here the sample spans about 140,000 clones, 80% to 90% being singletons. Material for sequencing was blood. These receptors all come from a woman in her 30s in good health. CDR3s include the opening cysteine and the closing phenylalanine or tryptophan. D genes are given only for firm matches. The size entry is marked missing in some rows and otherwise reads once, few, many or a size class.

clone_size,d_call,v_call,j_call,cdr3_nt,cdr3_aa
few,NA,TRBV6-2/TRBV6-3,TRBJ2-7,TGTGCCAGCAGTTACCGAGAGTCCTACGAGCAGTACTTC,CASSYRESYEQYF
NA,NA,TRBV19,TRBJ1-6,TGTGCCAGTAGTACCGGACACTCACCCCTCCACTTT,CASSTGHSPLHF
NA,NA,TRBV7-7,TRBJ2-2,TGTGCCAGCAGCATATCCCCGAACACCGGGGAGCTGTTTTTT,CASSISPNTGELFF
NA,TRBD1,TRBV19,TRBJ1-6,TGTGCCAGTAGTACGACAGGGGGGCGTTCACCCCTCCACTTT,CASSTTGGRSPLHF
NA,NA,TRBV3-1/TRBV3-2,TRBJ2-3,TGTGCCAGCAGCCTAGCAGATACGCAGTATTTT,CASSLADTQYF
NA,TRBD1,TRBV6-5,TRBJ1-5,TGTGCCAGCAGCCCCGGGACAGGGCAGCCCCAGCATTTT,CASSPGTGQPQHF
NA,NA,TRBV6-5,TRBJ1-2,TGTGCCAGCAGTCGGACAGCTTCTAACTATGGCTACACCTTC,CASSRTASNYGYTF
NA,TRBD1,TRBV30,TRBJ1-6,TGTGCCTGGAGTGCGGGACAGGATAATTCACCCCTCCACTTT,CAWSAGQDNSPLHF
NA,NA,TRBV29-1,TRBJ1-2,TGCAGCGTTGAAGAGGCAGGGAGTGGAGGCTACACCTTC,CSVEEAGSGGYTF
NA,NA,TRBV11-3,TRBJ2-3,TGTGCCAGCAGCTTAGGACACGTCGCAGATACGCAGTATTTT,CASSLGHVADTQYF
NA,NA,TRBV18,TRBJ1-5,TGTGCCAGCTCACCATCAGGACCCAATCAGCCCCAGCATTTT,CASSPSGPNQPQHF
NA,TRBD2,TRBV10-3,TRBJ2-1,TGTGCCATCAGTGAGCCTGAGCGGGAGGACTACAATGAGCAGTTCTTC,CAISEPEREDYNEQFF
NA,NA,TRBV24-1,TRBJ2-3,TGTGCCACCAGTGATTTGAACGTAGGAGATACGCAGTATTTT,CATSDLNVGDTQYF
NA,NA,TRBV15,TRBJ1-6,TGTGCCACCAGCAGAGATATCGGCAGCCCTAATTCACCCCTCCACTTT,CATSRDIGSPNSPLHF
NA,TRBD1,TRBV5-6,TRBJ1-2,TGTGCCAGCAGCCCTCCGGACAGGGTGGGTGGCTACACCTTC,CASSPPDRVGGYTF
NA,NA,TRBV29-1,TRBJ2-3,TGCAGCGTCACCTCCACAGATACGCAGTATTTT,CSVTSTDTQYF
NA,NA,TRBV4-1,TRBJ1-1,TGCGCCAGCAGCCACCCGGGGAGGACTGAAGCTTTCTTT,CASSHPGRTEAFF
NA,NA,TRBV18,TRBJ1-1,TGTGCCAGCTCGCCCACAGGGTCCACTGAAGCTTTCTTT,CASSPTGSTEAFF
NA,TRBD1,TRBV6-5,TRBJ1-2,TGTGCCAGCAGTTACGGTCGGACAGGCTATGGCTACACCTTC,CASSYGRTGYGYTF
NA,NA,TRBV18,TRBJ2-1,TGTGCCAGCTCACCAGGGGTTGAGCAGTTCTTC,CASSPGVEQFF
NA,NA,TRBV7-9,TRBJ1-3,TGTGCCAGCAGCTTAGCTACGACTTTCTCTGGAAACACCATATATTTT,CASSLATTFSGNTIYF
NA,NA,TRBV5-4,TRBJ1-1,TGTGCCAGCAGCTCCAGACCCGGGATGAACACTGAAGCTTTCTTT,CASSSRPGMNTEAFF
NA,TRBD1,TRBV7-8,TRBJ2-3,TGTGCCAGCAGCCACCGACAGGGAATCACAGATACGCAGTATTTT,CASSHRQGITDTQYF
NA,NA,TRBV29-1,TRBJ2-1,TGCAGCGTTTTTCGTACGGGAATCGATGAGCAGTTCTTC,CSVFRTGIDEQFF
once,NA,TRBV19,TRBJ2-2,TGTGCCAGTAGTACCGGCCTTATCCCCTCCGGGGAGCTGTTTTTT,CASSTGLIPSGELFF
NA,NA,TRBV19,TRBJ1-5,TGTGCCAGTAGTATTGTGGCCGGGGGCCTTGGACAGCCCCAGCATTTT,CASSIVAGGLGQPQHF
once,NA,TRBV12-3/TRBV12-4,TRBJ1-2,TGTGCCAGCAGTCCAGGGGACTATGGCTACACCTTC,CASSPGDYGYTF
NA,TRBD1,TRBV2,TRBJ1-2,TGTGCCAGCGGGACAGGGGTAGGCTTGGCTGGCTACACCTTC,CASGTGVGLAGYTF
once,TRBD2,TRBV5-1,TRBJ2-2,TGCGCCAGCAGCTGGACCCTAGCGGGGCCGAACACCGGGGAGCTGTTTTTT,CASSWTLAGPNTGELFF
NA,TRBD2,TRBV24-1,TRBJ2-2,TGTGCCACCAGTGACTACCTGACTAGCGGGAGTCGGGAGCTGTTTTTT,CATSDYLTSGSRELFF
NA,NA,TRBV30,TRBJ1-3,TGTGCCTGGAGTCTGGGGGGGCGCGGAAACACCATATATTTT,CAWSLGGRGNTIYF
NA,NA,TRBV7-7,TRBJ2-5,TGTGCTAGCAGCCCGCGGACGGGTAGGGAGACCCAGTACTTC,CASSPRTGRETQYF